One and the same sample provided the 21 T cell receptor beta chains below, sequenced in a study of blood T cells in healthy people across ages. Primers used in a second PCR of roughly 6 to 12 cycles were a sample-barcoded 5' primer and a J-beta primer mix. From the 5' RACE reads, TCRdb called clonotypes with MiXCR, one entry per CDR3 protein. The table records about 1,800,000 distinct CDR3 sequences, about 30% of them present only once. Sequenced sample: blood. All receptors come from a woman aged 25 to 45 in good health.

This chain uses TRBV11-2 with TRBJ1-3, with 8 bases lining up with TRBD1. V shed 5 bases and J 0 bases; nucleotides not matched to a gene: 3. The CDR3 is made up of 15 amino acids. From germline, CDR1 is SGHAT and CDR2 FQNNGV. As DNA, the CDR3 is TGTGCCAGCAGCCAGGGACAGGACTCTGGAAACACCATATATTTT. It encodes CASSQGQDSGNTIYF.

This clonotype was counted between two and nine times. V gene TRBV7-2 combines with J gene TRBJ2-5, with 7 bases aligning to TRBD1. Germline trimming cut 5 bases from V and 1 base from J; bases unmatched to any gene: 7. Germline V gene sequence: CDR1 SGHTA, CDR2 FQGNSA. The CDR3 has 15 residues. DNA for the CDR3: TGTGCCAGCAGCATCCAGGGACAGAGCCAAGAGACCCAGTACTTC. Its protein product is CASSIQGQSQETQYF.

This chain uses TRBV20-1 with TRBJ2-1; no definite D call. The DNA end is more similar to TRBJ2-7, so the J call may be wrong. Germline CDR1 DFQATT, CDR2 SNEGSKA (reference sequence). This CDR3 spans 12 amino acids. In DNA, the CDR3 is TGCAGTGCTAGAGTTTTTCTGGATGAGCAGTACTTC. Its translation: CSARVFLDEQYF.

This clonotype was observed a few times. This chain links TRBV30 with TRBJ1-2, with D maybe TRBD1 (6 bases). V lost 5 bases and J lost 5, with 9 bases in between. Germline V gene sequence: CDR1 GTSNPN, CDR2 SVGIG (reference sequence). The CDR3 covers 11 residues. The CDR3 DNA reads as TGTGCCTGGGGGGGCGGTTATGGCTACACCTTC. Residues: CAWGGGYGYTF.

This chain connects TRBV20-1 to TRBJ2-3, with 9 bases identical to TRBD2. J lost 0 bases, V lost 4 bases, and 8 bases had no gene match. The CDR3 spans 16 residues. CDR1 and CDR2 from the germline V gene are DFQATT and SNEGSKA (reference sequence). CDR3 sequence (DNA): TGCAGTGCTATCAGACTGAGCGGGGGGAGCACAGATACGCAGTATTTT. This codes for CSAIRLSGGSTDTQYF.

The CDR3 sequence: CSARGGASGYTF. The CDR3 DNA follows: TGCAGTGCTAGGGGGGGGGCCTCTGGCTACACCTTC. The J gene is TRBJ1-2, the V gene TRBV20-1, with D possibly matching TRBD1 (6 bases). From germline, CDR1 is DFQATT and CDR2 SNEGSKA (reference sequence). The CDR3 contains 12 residues. The germline V and J ends were trimmed by 3 bases and 7 bases, with 12 bases remaining between them.

This clonotype was found a few times. The rearrangement links TRBV20-1 to TRBJ2-1, with 10 positions matching TRBD2. CDR3 size: 15 residues. The V segment lost 6 bases and the J segment 8 bases; nucleotides outside the gene matches: 13. Germline assignment: CDR1 DFQATT and CDR2 SNEGSKA (reference sequence). In nucleotides, the CDR3 is TGCAGTGCGAAGGGCGATAGCGGGGGGTCCCATGAGCAGTTCTTC. It is translated as CSAKGDSGGSHEQFF.

This clonotype has just one count. A read error may account for a junction end that differs from germline. This chain joins TRBV7-9 and TRBJ2-7; D is possibly TRBD2 (6 bases). The CDR3 sequence is 15 residues long. The germline V gene has CDR1 SEHNR and CDR2 FQNEAQ (reference sequence). CDR3 in amino acids: CTSSPSGEPSYEQYF. The CDR3 bases are TGTACCAGCAGCCCGTCGGGGGAACCCTCCTACGAGCAGTACTTC.

V usage is TRBV4-1 and J usage is TRBJ2-7; TRBD1 agrees at 10 bases. The V and J ends lost 4 bases and 5 bases, in that order; junction bases with no gene match: 8. The CDR3 has 15 amino acids. Germline-derived CDR1 and CDR2 are MGHRA and YSYEKL. CDR3 residues: CASSPSTGTGDEQYF. For the CDR3, the DNA is TGCGCCAGCAGCCCCTCCACCGGGACAGGGGACGAGCAGTACTTC.

This rearrangement joins TRBV6-2 or TRBV6-3 to TRBJ1-1; the D is unclear. Deletions cut 0 bases from V and 2 bases from J, with 13 bases between. The germline V gene encodes CDR1 MNHEY and CDR2 SVGEGT. CDR3 size: 16 residues. The CDR3 DNA reads as TGTGCCAGCAGTTACTCGGTAACTGGTGGCAACACTGAAGCTTTCTTT. Translation gives CASSYSVTGGNTEAFF.

The chain is built from TRBV7-2 and TRBJ1-2, with 8 positions matching TRBD1. Trimming took 5 bases from V and 4 from J; bases not matched to a gene: 6. This CDR3 region has 14 residues. CDR1 and CDR2 from the germline V gene are SGHTA and FQGNSA. In nucleotides, the CDR3 is TGTGCCAGCAGCCAGACAGGGACAGGCTATGGCTACACCTTC. As protein: CASSQTGTGYGYTF.

This clonotype was detected only a few times. This chain links TRBV2 with TRBJ1-5, with 8 bases identical to TRBD1. Germline trimming cut 8 bases from V and 4 bases from J; bases unmatched to any gene: 4. Germline CDR1 is SNHLY and CDR2 is FYNNEI. The CDR3 runs 13 residues. The CDR3 DNA is TGTGCCAGCGGCCGGGACAGGAATCAGCCCCAGCATTTT. This codes for CASGRDRNQPQHF.

The rearrangement links TRBV15 to TRBJ1-5; no reliable D call. Trimming removed 0 bases from V and 3 bases from J, with 6 bases in between. The germline V gene encodes CDR1 LNHNV and CDR2 YYDKDF (reference sequence). This CDR3 has 14 amino acids. The CDR3 sequence: CATSRDSDNQPQHF. The CDR3 nucleotides are TGTGCCACCAGCAGAGACTCGGACAATCAGCCCCAGCATTTT. Using reference TRBV15 and TRBJ1-5 for the parts outside the CDR3, the full variable domain is DAMVIQNPRYQVTQFGKPVTLSCSQTLNHNVMYWYQQKSSQAPKLLFHYYDKDFNNEADTPDNFQSRRPNTSFCFLDIRSPGLGDTAMYLCATSRDSDNQPQHFGDGTRLSIL.

This chain uses TRBV7-9 with TRBJ1-2; 7 positions match TRBD1. Per the germline V gene, CDR1 is SEHNR and CDR2 is FQNEAQ (reference sequence). Trimming took 4 bases from V and 7 from J; bases not matched to a gene: 9. This CDR3 contains 14 residues. In DNA form, the CDR3 reads TGTGCCAGCAGCTCGGGAGGAGACAGGGCTGGCTACACCTTC. As protein: CASSSGGDRAGYTF.

Turning to this clonotype: It may be a read error: a sequence one base away is much more abundant. The CDR3, as DNA: TGTGCCAGCAGTTTACACAACTATGACTACACCTTC. Encoded protein: CASSLHNYDYTF. The chain couples TRBV12-3 or TRBV12-4 to TRBJ1-2; no definite D call. The CDR3 sequence is 12 residues long.

The gene calls are TRBV7-9 and TRBJ2-1, with D unclear. The closer fit of TRBJ2-7 to the DNA end suggests the J call may be wrong. Germline CDR1 is SEHNR and CDR2 is FQNEAQ (reference sequence). The CDR3 is 16 residues long. The CDR3 region has the DNA TGTGCCAGCAGCTATCTGGACGGTAGCTCCTACAATGAGCAGTACTTC. This gives the protein CASSYLDGSSYNEQYF.

The chain carries TRBV12-3 or TRBV12-4 and TRBJ2-1; maybe TRBD2 (6 bases). The V gene lost 3 bases and the J gene lost 8 bases, with 17 bases spanning the gap. The CDR3 has 15 residues. The CDR3 nucleotides are TGTGCCAGCAGTTTGGGGACTCTCCCTTGGGATGAGCAGTTCTTC. Its translation: CASSLGTLPWDEQFF.

This clonotype appeared many times. The chain's CDR3 is CASRTGDRGPYEQYF. For the CDR3, the DNA is TGTGCCAGCAGAACCGGGGACAGGGGCCCCTACGAGCAGTACTTC. The J gene is TRBJ2-7, the V gene TRBV6-6, with 10 bases identical to TRBD1. Germline loops: CDR1 MNHNY, CDR2 SVGAGI (reference sequence). The CDR3 runs to 15 residues. Trimming took 6 bases from V and 2 from J; bases not matched to a gene: 7.

V and J are TRBV28 and TRBJ2-1; D is uncertain. CDR1 is MDHEN and CDR2 is SYDVKM in the germline V gene. V was trimmed by 7 bases and J by 4 bases, leaving 8 bases between them. This CDR3 is built from 12 residues. CDR3 bases: TGTGCCAGCATGACGCAGTACAATGAGCAGTTCTTC. This sequence encodes CASMTQYNEQFF.

In its sample, this clonotype was seen many times. This chain uses TRBV5-1 with TRBJ2-1; D gene uncertain. CDR3 size: 11 residues. The V gene lost 4 bases and the J gene lost 7 bases, with 6 bases spanning the gap. Germline CDR1 is SGHRS and CDR2 is YFSETQ. This chain's CDR3 is CASSGFNEQFF. The CDR3 region has the DNA TGCGCCAGCAGCGGGTTTAATGAGCAGTTCTTC.

The gene calls are TRBV5-1 and TRBJ2-4; D is possibly TRBD1 or TRBD2 (6 bases each). The CDR3 has 14 residues. Germline CDR1 SGHRS, CDR2 YFSETQ. V lost 3 bases to trimming and J lost 6 bases, with 13 bases between them. The CDR3 DNA sequence: TGCGCCAGCAGCTCGACTGAGGGGGGAAACATTCAGTACTTC. Protein product: CASSSTEGGNIQYF.